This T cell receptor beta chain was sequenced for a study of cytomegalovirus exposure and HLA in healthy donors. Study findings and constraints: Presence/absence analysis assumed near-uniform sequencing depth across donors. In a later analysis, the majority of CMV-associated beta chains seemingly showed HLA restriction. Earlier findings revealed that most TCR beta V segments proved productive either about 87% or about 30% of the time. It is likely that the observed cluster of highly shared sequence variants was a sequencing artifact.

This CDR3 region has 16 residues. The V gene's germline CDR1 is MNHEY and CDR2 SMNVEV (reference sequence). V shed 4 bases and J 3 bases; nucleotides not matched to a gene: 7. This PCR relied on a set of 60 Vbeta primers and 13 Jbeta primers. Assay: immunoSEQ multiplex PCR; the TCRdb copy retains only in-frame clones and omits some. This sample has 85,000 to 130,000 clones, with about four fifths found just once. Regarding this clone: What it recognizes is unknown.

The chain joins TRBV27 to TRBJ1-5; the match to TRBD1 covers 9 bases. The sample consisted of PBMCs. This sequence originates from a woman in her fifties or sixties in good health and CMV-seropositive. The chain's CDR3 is CASSSGTGRNNQPQHF. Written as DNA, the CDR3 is TGTGCCAGCAGTTCAGGGACAGGGCGAAACAATCAGCCCCAGCATTTT.